These T cell receptor beta chains were read from a single sample in a study of shared clonotypes between healthy human individuals. Method: immunoSEQ multiplex PCR; TCRdb's copy keeps in-frame clones and lacks some. The table has around 2.1 million clones, roughly 91% seen once; the top ten hold roughly 1.8%. The sample comprised naive CD8+ T cells from PBMCs. These receptors all come from a man aged 18-30 years in good health. Some clones in this sample may be carry-over from other donors' samples. Both conserved end residues are part of each CDR3. Fields, in order: J gene, V gene, D gene, clone size, CDR3 protein, CDR3 DNA. A D gene is named only where the DNA matches it firmly. Size is stated for part of the rows, as once, few or many counts, or as a class when the clone is expanded.

TRBJ1-3	TRBV9	-	-	CASSVGGRPSGNTIYF	TGTGCCAGCAGCGTTGGGGGGCGTCCCTCTGGAAACACCATATATTTT
TRBJ1-4	TRBV19	-	-	CASSDRPDGEKLFF	TGTGCCAGTAGTGACAGGCCTGACGGGGAAAAACTGTTTTTT
TRBJ2-7	TRBV7-6	TRBD2	-	CASSLEVAGHSYEQYF	TGTGCCAGCAGCTTAGAAGTAGCGGGGCACTCCTACGAGCAGTACTTC
TRBJ1-4	TRBV11-2	-	few	CASSLGNEKLFF	TGTGCCAGCAGCTTAGGGAATGAAAAACTGTTTTTT
TRBJ2-1	TRBV7-7	TRBD2	once	CASSLDLAGGGNEQFF	TGTGCCAGCAGCTTAGACCTGGCGGGAGGGGGGAATGAGCAGTTCTTC
TRBJ2-7	TRBV28	TRBD2	-	CASSLAGRHEQYF	TGTGCCAGCAGCTTAGCGGGACGGCACGAGCAGTACTTC
TRBJ2-7	TRBV27	-	-	CASSYRAGWSYEQYF	TGTGCCAGCAGCTATAGGGCAGGGTGGTCCTACGAGCAGTACTTC
TRBJ1-2	TRBV7-9	-	-	CASSLGDSMLGGFFYGYTF	TGTGCCAGCAGCTTAGGGGACTCCATGCTAGGTGGCTTCTTCTATGGCTACACCTTC
TRBJ2-5	TRBV7-6	-	-	CASSPTGLQETQYF	TGTGCCAGCAGCCCAACCGGGCTCCAAGAGACCCAGTACTTC
TRBJ2-1	TRBV19	TRBD1	-	CASSVRGHNEQFF	TGTGCCAGTAGTGTAAGGGGGCACAATGAGCAGTTCTTC
TRBJ2-7	TRBV29-1	-	-	CSGSGPRNEQYF	TGCAGCGGAAGCGGACCAAGGAACGAGCAGTACTTC
TRBJ1-2	TRBV5-4	-	-	CASSFRGGLEGYTF	TGTGCCAGCAGCTTTCGGGGGGGCCTCGAAGGCTACACCTTC
TRBJ1-5	TRBV27	-	-	CASSTWDGSNQPQHF	TGTGCCAGCAGCACATGGGACGGTAGCAATCAGCCCCAGCATTTT
TRBJ2-1	TRBV10-3	-	-	CAITEVRVSSYNEQFF	TGTGCCATCACCGAGGTGAGGGTGAGCTCCTACAATGAGCAGTTCTTC
TRBJ1-2	TRBV4-3	-	-	CASSQDRTGITNYGYTF	TGCGCCAGCAGCCAAGATCGAACCGGGATTACTAACTATGGCTACACCTTC
TRBJ2-1	TRBV4-1	-	-	CASSQSPGGYNEQFF	TGCGCCAGCAGCCAATCACCTGGTGGCTACAATGAGCAGTTCTTC
TRBJ2-7	TRBV4-1	TRBD1	-	CASSHGRQGVTYEQYF	TGCGCCAGCAGCCATGGTCGACAGGGGGTCACCTACGAGCAGTACTTC
TRBJ2-7	TRBV4-1	-	-	CASSQVVELYEQYF	TGCGCCAGCAGCCAAGTCGTAGAGCTCTACGAGCAGTACTTC
TRBJ1-2	TRBV7-6	-	-	CASSRTPPYGYTF	TGTGCCAGCAGCCGGACACCTCCCTATGGCTACACCTTC
TRBJ1-1	TRBV7-2	-	once	CASSLVVGLGTEAFF	TGTGCCAGCAGCTTAGTAGTGGGTTTGGGCACTGAAGCTTTCTTT